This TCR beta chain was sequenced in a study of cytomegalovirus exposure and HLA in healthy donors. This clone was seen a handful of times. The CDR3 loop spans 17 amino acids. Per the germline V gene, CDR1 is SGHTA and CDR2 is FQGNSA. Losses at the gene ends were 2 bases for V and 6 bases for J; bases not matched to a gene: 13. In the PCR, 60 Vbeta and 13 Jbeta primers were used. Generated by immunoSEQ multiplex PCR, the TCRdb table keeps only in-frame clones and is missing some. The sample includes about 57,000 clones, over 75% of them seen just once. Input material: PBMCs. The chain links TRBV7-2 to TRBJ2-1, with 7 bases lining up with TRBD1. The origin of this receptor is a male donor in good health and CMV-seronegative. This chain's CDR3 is CASSLRWVQGKSNEQFF. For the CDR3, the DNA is TGTGCCAGCAGCTTAAGATGGGTACAGGGGAAGTCCAATGAGCAGTTCTTC.